The clone carrying this TCR beta chain was observed at least ten times. Its antigen is not known. This specimen comes from a study of early T cells in non-severe SARS-CoV-2 infection. About the study: Sequencing was performed on bulk RNA from unsorted whole blood, leaving chains unpaired. Study-wide results and caveats: VDJdb matching skewed toward anti-spike CD8 responses, missing private and CD4 specificities.

Trimming at V came to 0 bases and at J to 5 bases, leaving 6 bases not matched to a gene. This CDR3 has 14 residues. Germline values: CDR1 DFQATT, CDR2 SNEGSKA (reference sequence). Unique molecular identifiers tagged individual cDNA molecules. TCRdb called the 5' RACE reads again in MiXCR, with one record for every CDR3 protein. The sample lists approximately 79,000 distinct CDR3 sequences, roughly an eighth occurring once. The sample taken for sequencing was whole blood. The TCR sequence derives from an adult who was a healthcare worker with PCR-confirmed SARS-CoV-2 infection or an uninfected control (not recorded which). This sequence joins TRBV20-1 and TRBJ1-1; 7 nucleotides match TRBD1. The CDR3 spells CSARDFRGDTEAFF. CDR3 coding DNA: TGCAGTGCTAGAGACTTCAGGGGGGATACTGAAGCTTTCTTT.